The TCR beta chain described here comes from a study of blood T cells in healthy people across ages. Concerning this clonotype: The antigen remains unidentified. A much larger clone lies one base from this, so it may be a read error.

Findings of the study overall: It was not possible, with unsorted PBMCs, to conclusively compare naive and antigen-experienced cells.

Next came a second PCR, run for about 7 to 11 cycles, which used a sample-barcoded 5' primer along with a J-beta primer mix. Each cDNA molecule received a tag from a template-switch adaptor that had 12 random nucleotides. TCRdb re-called the 5' RACE reads through MiXCR, storing one row per CDR3 protein. Of 1.5 million or so distinct CDR3 sequences in the sample, roughly 45% were seen once. The CDR3 runs 13 residues. V lost 6 bases to trimming and J lost 8 bases; unmatched junction nucleotides: 4. CDR1 and CDR2 from the germline V gene are MNHNS and SASEGT. This receptor was taken from a young woman in good health. The rearrangement links TRBV6-1 to TRBJ2-1, with 10 bases identical to TRBD2. Material for sequencing was blood. Written as DNA, the CDR3 is TGTGCCAGCAGCCCCGGGACTAGCGATGAGCAGTTCTTC. Its translation is CASSPGTSDEQFF.